Below are 11 T cell receptor beta chains sequenced from a single sample in a study of T cell changes during pregnancy in multiple sclerosis. The assay was immunoSEQ multiplex PCR, and TCRdb's table has in-frame clones only and misses some. The sample holds approximately 40,000 clones, 88% seen once. The sequenced sample was CD4+ T cells from peripheral blood mononuclear cells, obtained in the first trimester of pregnancy. These receptors were taken from a female donor with multiple sclerosis, enrolled in a pregnancy study.

The J gene is TRBJ1-2, the V gene TRBV2; TRBD1 matches at 7 bases. V was pared by 2 bases and J by 4 bases, with 7 bases of the junction left unmatched. The CDR3 totals 15 residues. Germline V gene data show CDR1 as SNHLY and CDR2 as FYNNEI. The CDR3 sequence: CASSEPGTALYGYTF. The CDR3 DNA is TGTGCCAGCAGTGAACCAGGGACAGCGCTCTATGGCTACACCTTC.

CDR3 sequence (DNA): TGTGCCAGCAGCGTACTCGAACTAAGACAGGCAGGCAATCAGCCCCAGCATTTT. Amino acid sequence: CASSVLELRQAGNQPQHF. This sequence joins TRBV28 and TRBJ1-5; the D gene is possibly TRBD1 (6 bases). The CDR3 runs 18 residues. V was trimmed by 6 bases and J by 2 bases, leaving 23 bases between them. Germline-derived CDR1 and CDR2 are MDHEN and SYDVKM.

The gene calls are TRBV28 and TRBJ1-2; 8 nucleotides match TRBD1. CDR3 size: 16 residues. Unmatched junction bases numbered 11, after V lost 2 bases and J lost 6 bases. Germline V gene lookup returns CDR1 MDHEN and CDR2 SYDVKM. This CDR3 reads CASSLPNDRGGNGYTF. DNA of the CDR3: TGTGCCAGCAGTTTACCAAACGACAGGGGCGGTAATGGCTACACCTTC.

In its sample, this clone was seen once. The rearrangement links TRBV30 to TRBJ2-2, with D perhaps TRBD2 (7 bases). The CDR3 has 12 amino acids. CDR1 is GTSNPN and CDR2 is SVGIG in the germline V gene (reference sequence). The ends were cut back, 2 bases at V and 10 bases at J, with 11 bases in the middle. The CDR3 DNA is TGTGCCTGGAGTAGGGGGGGCACGGAGCTGTTTTTT. As protein: CAWSRGGTELFF. The full variable domain, with the rest looked up from reference TRBV30 and TRBJ2-2, is SQTIHQWPATLVQPVGSPLSLECTVEGTSNPNLYWYRQAAGRGLQLLFYSVGIGQISSEVPQNLSASRPQDRQFILSSKKLLLSDSGFYLCAWSRGGTELFFGEGSRLTVL.

This clone was seen once. The rearrangement uses TRBV6-1 and TRBJ2-3; 8 nucleotides match TRBD1. CDR1 is MNHNS and CDR2 is SASEGT in the germline V gene. The CDR3 runs to 15 residues. Losses at the gene ends were 7 bases for V and 4 bases for J; bases not matched to a gene: 10. The DNA for the CDR3 is TGTGCCAGCACTTCGACAGGGGTGTTCGCAGATACGCAGTATTTT. Protein sequence: CASTSTGVFADTQYF.

The genes are TRBV6-5 and TRBJ1-2; D remains unclear. With 10 bases removed from V and 1 base from J, the gap between germline ends came to 10 bases. CDR1 is MNHEY and CDR2 is SVGAGI in the germline V gene. This CDR3 region has 12 residues. The CDR3 DNA reads as TGTGCCACGACGGGTAGTAACTATGGCTACACCTTC. This codes for CATTGSNYGYTF.

The chain links TRBV7-3 to TRBJ2-3; D ambiguous. The CDR3 spans 13 residues. CDR1 and CDR2 (germline): SGHTA, FQGTGA. Trimming shortened V by 5 bases and J by 5 bases, and 11 bases separated the two germline ends. In nucleotides, the CDR3 is TGTGCCAGCAGCCTAGTCCCTGGAGATACGCAGTATTTT. Its translation: CASSLVPGDTQYF.

V usage is TRBV19 and J usage is TRBJ1-2; D might be TRBD1 (6 bases). CDR1 LNHDA and CDR2 SQIVND come from the germline V gene (reference sequence). CDR3 length equals 14 residues. Trimming removed 7 bases from V and 6 bases from J, with 18 bases in between. CDR3: CASKAGTLDHGYTF. In DNA, the CDR3 is TGTGCCAGTAAGGCTGGGACACTAGATCATGGCTACACCTTC.

Only one count was recorded for this clone. For the CDR3, the DNA is TGTGCCAGCAGTACGCGGGCTCCGACTGAAGCTTTCTTT. It is translated as CASSTRAPTEAFF. This rearrangement joins TRBV27 to TRBJ1-1; D not certain. The V gene lost 5 bases and the J gene lost 5 bases, with 12 bases spanning the gap. The CDR3 is made up of 13 amino acids. Germline loops: CDR1 MNHEY, CDR2 SMNVEV (reference sequence).

The V call is TRBV27, the J call TRBJ2-7; 10 positions match TRBD2. The CDR3 spans 23 residues. With V trimmed by 5 bases and J by 0 bases, 28 bases remained unmatched. Germline-derived CDR1 and CDR2 are MNHEY and SMNVEV (reference sequence). The chain's CDR3 is CASSPRGQALDLLAGAFSYEQYF. The CDR3 nucleotides read TGTGCCAGCAGTCCTCGGGGACAGGCCTTGGACCTCCTAGCGGGAGCTTTCTCCTACGAGCAGTACTTC.

The rearrangement uses TRBV4-1 and TRBJ2-1; D may be TRBD1 (6 bases). The CDR3 loop spans 15 amino acids. Trimming removed 3 bases from V and 5 bases from J, with 14 bases in between. CDR1 is MGHRA and CDR2 is YSYEKL in the germline V gene. CDR3 DNA sequence: TGCGCCAGCAGCCAGCCTACAGGGACCCACAATGAGCAGTTCTTC. Protein sequence: CASSQPTGTHNEQFF.